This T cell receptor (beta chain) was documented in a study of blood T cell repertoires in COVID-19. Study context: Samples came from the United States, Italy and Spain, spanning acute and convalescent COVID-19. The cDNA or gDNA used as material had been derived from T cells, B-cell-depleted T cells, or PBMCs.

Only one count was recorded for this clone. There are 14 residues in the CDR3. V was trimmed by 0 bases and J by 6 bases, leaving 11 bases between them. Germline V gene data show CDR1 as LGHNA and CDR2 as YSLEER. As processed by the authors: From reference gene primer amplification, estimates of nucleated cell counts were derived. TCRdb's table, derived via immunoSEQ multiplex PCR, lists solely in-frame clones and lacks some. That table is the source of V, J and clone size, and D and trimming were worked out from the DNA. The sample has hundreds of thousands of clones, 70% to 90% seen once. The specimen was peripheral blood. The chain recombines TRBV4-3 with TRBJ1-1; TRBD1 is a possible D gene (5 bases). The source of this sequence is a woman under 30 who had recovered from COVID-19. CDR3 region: CASSQEYGGAEAFF. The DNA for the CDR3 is TGCGCCAGCAGCCAAGAGTACGGGGGGGCTGAAGCTTTCTTT.